The rows below give T cell receptor beta chains drawn from one sample of a study of Ad26.COV2.S vaccination and SARS-CoV-2 variants. Assay: immunoSEQ multiplex PCR; the TCRdb copy retains only in-frame clones and omits some. The sample has over 300,000 clones, 80% to 90% seen once; the top ten hold almost 7.5%. Sequenced here: peripheral blood, sampled in a trial of Ad26.COV2.S vaccine versus placebo. These receptors were taken from a person aged 18 to 65 who received the Ad26.COV2.S COVID-19 vaccine or a placebo. The conserved cysteine and the conserved F or W are not part of the CDR3 here. The D gene is left open where the match is weak.

d_call v_call cdr3_aa
. TRBV7-7 ASSLAEADTQY
TRBD1 TRBV4-3 ASSRPGQGNGYT
. TRBV5-6 ASSLGSPGPQH
TRBD1 TRBV6-6 ASREHRGSEAF
TRBD1 TRBV27 ASSLQGAHGYT
TRBD1 TRBV2 ASMPQGVAEAF
. TRBV7-9 ASSSTDSSYNEQF
. TRBV6-2/TRBV6-3 ASSYGGRQPQH
TRBD1 TRBV2 ASSRQGPQETQY
. TRBV14 ASSQGSGTQKGELF
TRBD1 TRBV7-9 ASSQGTGYGIY
. TRBV15 ATSGLRFSGANVLT
. TRBV5-4 AAGGSLNEKLF
. TRBV11-3 ASSFLRDSGEQF
. TRBV19 ASSIGFNYGYT
. TRBV27 ASSLVGVGGNQPQH